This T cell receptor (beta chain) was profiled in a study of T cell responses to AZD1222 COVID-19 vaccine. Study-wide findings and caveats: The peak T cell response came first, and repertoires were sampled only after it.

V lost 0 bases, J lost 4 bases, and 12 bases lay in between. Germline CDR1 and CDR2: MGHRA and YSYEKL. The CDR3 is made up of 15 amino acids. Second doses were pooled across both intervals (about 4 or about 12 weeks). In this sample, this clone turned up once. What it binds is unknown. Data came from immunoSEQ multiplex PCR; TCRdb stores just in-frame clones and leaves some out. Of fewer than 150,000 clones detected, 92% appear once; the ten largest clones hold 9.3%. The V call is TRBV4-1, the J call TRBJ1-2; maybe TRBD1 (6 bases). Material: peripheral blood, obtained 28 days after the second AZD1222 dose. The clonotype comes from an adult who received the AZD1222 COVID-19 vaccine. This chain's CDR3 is CASSQDPGAGYGYTF. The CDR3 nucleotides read TGCGCCAGCAGCCAAGATCCGGGGGCCGGCTATGGCTACACCTTC.